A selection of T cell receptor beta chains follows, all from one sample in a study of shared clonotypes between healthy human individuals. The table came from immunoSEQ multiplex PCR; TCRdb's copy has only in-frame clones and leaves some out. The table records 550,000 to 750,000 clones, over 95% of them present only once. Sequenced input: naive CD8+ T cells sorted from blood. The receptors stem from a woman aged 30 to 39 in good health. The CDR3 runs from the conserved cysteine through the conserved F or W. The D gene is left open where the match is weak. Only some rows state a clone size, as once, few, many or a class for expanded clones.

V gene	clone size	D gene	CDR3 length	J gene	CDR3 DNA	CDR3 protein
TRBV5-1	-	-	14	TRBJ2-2	TGCGCCAGCAGCTTGGCCCGGGGTTCCGGGGAGCTGTTTTTT	CASSLARGSGELFF
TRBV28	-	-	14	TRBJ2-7	TGTGCCAGCAGTTTTGCCGGGGAATCCTACGAGCAGTACTTC	CASSFAGESYEQYF
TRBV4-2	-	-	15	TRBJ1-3	TGTGCCAGCAGCCATACCCGGGACAATGGAAACACCATATATTTT	CASSHTRDNGNTIYF
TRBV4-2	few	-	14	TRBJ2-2	TGTGCCAGCAGCGTCGGGACGAACACCGGGGAGCTGTTTTTT	CASSVGTNTGELFF
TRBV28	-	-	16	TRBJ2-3	TGTGCCGCCAGTTTGAGAAAAGGCTCCCGCACAGATACGCAGTATTTT	CAASLRKGSRTDTQYF
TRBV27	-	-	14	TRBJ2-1	TGTGCCAGCAGTCCGACAGGTCCCCACAATGAGCAGTTCTTC	CASSPTGPHNEQFF
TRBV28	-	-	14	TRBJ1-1	TGTGCCAGCAGATTAGTTGGGGGTAGCACTGAAGCTTTCTTT	CASRLVGGSTEAFF
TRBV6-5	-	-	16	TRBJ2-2	TGTGCCAGCAGTTACCTGACTCCTAGGTTCGCCGGGGAGCTGTTTTTT	CASSYLTPRFAGELFF
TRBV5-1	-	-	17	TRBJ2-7	TGCGCCAGCAGCTTAACCATTCACAGGTCCGCTAACTACGAGCAGTACTTC	CASSLTIHRSANYEQYF
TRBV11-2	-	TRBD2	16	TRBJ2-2	TGTGCCAGCAGCCCCCTGGGCGGGAGAAGGGCCGGGGAGCTGTTTTTT	CASSPLGGRRAGELFF
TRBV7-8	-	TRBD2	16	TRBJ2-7	TGTGCCAGCAGCTTAGCCGGCGGGGCGGGAGCCTACGAGCAGTACTTC	CASSLAGGAGAYEQYF
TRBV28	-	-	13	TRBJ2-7	TGTGCCAGCATCCCGACTGCCTCCTACGAGCAGTACTTC	CASIPTASYEQYF
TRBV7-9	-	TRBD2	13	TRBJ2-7	TGTGCCAGCAGCGGGACTAGCGCGTACGAGCAGTACTTC	CASSGTSAYEQYF
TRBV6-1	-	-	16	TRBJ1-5	TGTGCCAGCAGTGAAGATTATGGAGGGTTTCCTCAGCCCCAGCATTTT	CASSEDYGGFPQPQHF